The source of this T cell receptor beta chain is a study of control samples from healthy donors and cancer patients (dated by TCRdb to the early 2020s). Libraries were built with the immunoSEQ multiplex PCR assay. The immuneACCESS repertoire file appears here via TCRdb, limited to in-frame rearrangements. These files lack a portion of the clones; in checked studies, under half of the deficit traces to unresolved V genes, and the cause of the others is not known. This sample lists tens of thousands of clones; approximately 93% were detected once. The ten largest clones represent roughly 1.2% of the sample. Here V drops 7 bases and J drops 4 bases, and the junction holds 2 bases not matched to any gene. From the germline V gene, CDR1 is MNHEY and CDR2 is SVGAGI. Measured from the cysteine to the phenylalanine, the CDR3 is 13 residues long. Only the CDR3 region is kept as DNA, spanning 39 bases read in frame from base 1.

As for this clone: The clone's antigen remains unknown. No qualities accompany the bases; no much larger clone lies one base away.

Source material: PBMCs. The receptor comes from a woman in her thirties or forties with lung cancer. The V and J segments used are TRBV6-5 and TRBJ2-1; 9 central nucleotides agree with TRBD2. The CDR3 region has the sequence CASMAGGYNEQFF. The nucleotide sequence reads TGTGCCAGCATGGCGGGGGGGTACAATGAGCAGTTCTTC.